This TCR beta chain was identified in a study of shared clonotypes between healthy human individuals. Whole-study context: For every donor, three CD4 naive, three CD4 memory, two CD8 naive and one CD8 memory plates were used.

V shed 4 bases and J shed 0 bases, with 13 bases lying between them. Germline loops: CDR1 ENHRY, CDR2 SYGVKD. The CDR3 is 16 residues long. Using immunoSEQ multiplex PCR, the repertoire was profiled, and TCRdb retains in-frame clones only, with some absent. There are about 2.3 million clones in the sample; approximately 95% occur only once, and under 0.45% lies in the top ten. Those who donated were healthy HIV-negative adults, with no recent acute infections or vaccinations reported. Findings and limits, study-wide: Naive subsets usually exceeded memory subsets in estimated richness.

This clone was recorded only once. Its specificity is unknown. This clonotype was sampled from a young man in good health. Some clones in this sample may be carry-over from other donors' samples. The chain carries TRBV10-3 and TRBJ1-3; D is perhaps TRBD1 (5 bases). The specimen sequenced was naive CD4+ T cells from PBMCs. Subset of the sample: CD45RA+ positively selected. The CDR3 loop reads CAISVLGPSSGNTIYF. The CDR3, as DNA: TGTGCCATCAGTGTTTTGGGGCCGAGCTCTGGAAACACCATATATTTT.